Here is one TCR beta chain with its context. The data derive from a study of blood T cell repertoires in COVID-19. Whole-study context: Acute and convalescent COVID-19 samples came from the United States, Italy and Spain. T cells, B-cell-depleted T cells, or PBMCs supplied cDNA or gDNA.

The repertoire was sequenced with immunoSEQ multiplex PCR; TCRdb's copy has only in-frame clones and lacks some. The top ten hold approximately 6% of the sample, which has 150,000 to 200,000 clones, around 75% seen once. Germline V lookup: CDR1 GTSNPN, CDR2 SVGIG (reference sequence). The CDR3 totals 12 residues. The J segment lost 15 bases and the V segment lost 4 bases, leaving 7 bases of the junction unmatched. The rearrangement joins TRBV30 to TRBJ1-6; TRBD1 matches 9 bases. The sample comprised peripheral blood. This TCR came from a woman in her forties with COVID-19, enrolled during active disease. This chain's CDR3 is CAWTGQGPFLHF. The CDR3 bases are TGTGCCTGGACGGGACAGGGCCCCTTCCTCCACTTT.